The 24 T cell receptor beta chains listed next were all sequenced from one sample in a study of vaccination and CD4 T cells after COVID-19. Treatment of the sample: roughly 11-day PBMC culture with coronavirus spike peptide pools or control peptides (ViraFEST assay). Sequencing of DNA taken from cultured CD4+ T cells relied on the Oncomine TCR Beta short-read assay. TCRdb fed the PCR reads into MiXCR, producing one record per CDR3 protein. The table records over 15,000 distinct CDR3 sequences, 40% to 55% of them present only once. These receptors are not linked to any known antigen. The source was CD4+ T cells from blood, cultured in vitro, collected before SARS-CoV-2 vaccination. These receptors were obtained from a human donor who had recovered from COVID-19.

This chain joins TRBV20-1 and TRBJ2-5; possibly TRBD2 for D (5 bases). Deletions cut 1 base from V and 2 bases from J, with 8 bases between. The CDR3 totals 13 residues. Germline loops: CDR1 DFQATT, CDR2 SNEGSKA (reference sequence). The CDR3 region is CSARGTGQETQYF. The DNA of the CDR3 is TGCAGTGCTAGAGGCACGGGACAAGAGACCCAGTACTTC.

V usage is TRBV5-5 and J usage is TRBJ1-2; unclear D gene. V was pared by 2 bases and J by 6 bases, with 5 bases between. CDR3 length: 11 residues. Germline CDR1 SGHKS, CDR2 YYEKEE (reference sequence). The CDR3 region has the DNA TGTGCCAGCAGCTTTTTTAATGGCTACACCTTC. It specifies CASSFFNGYTF.

Only a few counts were recorded for this clonotype. The chain is built from TRBV10-2 and TRBJ1-1; possibly TRBD1 for D (6 bases). Germline V CDR1 and CDR2: WSHSY, SAAADI. Trimming stripped 2 bases from V and 2 bases from J, with 9 bases between. This CDR3 spans 14 amino acids. The CDR3 protein is CASSEKGGNTEAFF. CDR3 DNA: TGCGCCAGCAGTGAGAAAGGGGGTAACACTGAAGCTTTCTTT.

The gene calls are TRBV20-1 and TRBJ1-5; 7 bases align to TRBD1. Losses at the gene ends were 2 bases for V and 5 bases for J; bases not matched to a gene: 6. CDR3 size: 14 residues. Germline CDR1 reads DFQATT; CDR2 reads SNEGSKA (reference sequence). The CDR3, as DNA: TGCAGTGCTAGAAGCGACAGGGCAGATCAGCCCCAGCATTTT. Translated, it gives CSARSDRADQPQHF.

The chain uses TRBV4-1 and TRBJ1-6; 10 nucleotides match TRBD1. Per the germline V gene, CDR1 is MGHRA and CDR2 is YSYEKL. This CDR3 contains 17 residues. V shed 4 bases, J shed 9 bases, and the junction held 12 bases outside the gene matches. The CDR3 DNA follows: TGCGCCAGCAGCCCATCCATCACCGGGACAGGGGTTTCACCCCTCCACTTT. Translated, it gives CASSPSITGTGVSPLHF.

V gene TRBV28 combines with J gene TRBJ1-5; TRBD1 matches 11 bases. The CDR3 runs 14 residues. V lost 6 bases and J lost 12; bases outside the gene matches: 10. Germline V gives CDR1 MDHEN, CDR2 SYDVKM. The CDR3 here is CASSSGQGAPRQHF. The DNA for the CDR3 is TGTGCCAGCAGCTCCGGACAGGGGGCACCGCGCCAGCATTTT.

A single count supports this clonotype. V gene TRBV19 combines with J gene TRBJ1-2, with a tentative D call TRBD1 (5 bases). In germline, CDR1 is LNHDA, CDR2 SQIVND (reference sequence). This CDR3 is 14 amino acids long. Trimming stripped 7 bases from V and 7 bases from J, with 19 bases between. The chain's CDR3 is CASMDLQARAGYTF. The CDR3 region has the DNA TGTGCCAGTATGGACCTCCAAGCCAGGGCTGGCTACACCTTC.

J is TRBJ2-5 and V is TRBV27; 10 nucleotides match TRBD1. Losses at the gene ends were 8 bases for V and 2 bases for J; bases not matched to a gene: 14. Germline V gives CDR1 MNHEY, CDR2 SMNVEV (reference sequence). The CDR3 has 17 amino acids. The CDR3 protein is CASAGYWDRGSQETQYF. CDR3 bases: TGTGCCAGCGCGGGGTATTGGGACAGGGGCTCTCAAGAGACCCAGTACTTC.

The V gene is TRBV4-1, the J gene TRBJ1-1, with a weak D call TRBD1 (5 bases). This CDR3 comprises 16 residues. From germline, CDR1 is MGHRA and CDR2 YSYEKL. Between the trimmed V and J ends, which lost 1 base and 5 bases, there was a span of 17 bases. CDR3 region: CASSQVGAGVRTEAFF. The CDR3 nucleotides read TGCGCCAGCAGCCAAGTTGGGGCCGGGGTGAGAACTGAAGCTTTCTTT.

The chain joins TRBV19 to TRBJ1-6; no clear D gene. The CDR3 covers 12 residues. Trimming removed 3 bases at V and 7 bases at J, with 4 bases between. The germline CDR1 and CDR2 sequences are LNHDA and SQIVND (reference sequence). The CDR3 protein is CASSIVNSPLHF. CDR3 DNA: TGTGCCAGTAGTATCGTGAATTCACCCCTCCACTTT.

This clonotype has only a few counts. The chain is built from TRBV27 and TRBJ2-7; 8 bases fit TRBD1. The CDR3 has 15 amino acids. Trimming cost V 8 bases and J 0 bases; bases outside gene matches: 9. CDR1 is MNHEY, CDR2 SMNVEV, per germline (reference sequence). CDR3 residues: CASQATGTGSYEQYF. CDR3 coding DNA: TGTGCCAGCCAAGCGACCGGGACAGGCTCCTACGAGCAGTACTTC.

J is TRBJ2-7 and V is TRBV5-1; 10 nucleotides agree with TRBD2. From germline, CDR1 is SGHRS and CDR2 YFSETQ. The CDR3 totals 15 residues. The trim removed 4 bases at V and 0 bases at J, leaving 4 bases unmatched. CDR3: CASSTTSGDSYEQYF. The CDR3, as DNA: TGCGCCAGCAGCACAACTAGCGGGGACTCCTACGAGCAGTACTTC. Full variable domain (rest looked up from reference TRBV5-1 and TRBJ2-7): KAGVTQTPRYLIKTRGQQVTLSCSPISGHRSVSWYQQTPGQGLQFLFEYFSETQRNKGNFPGRFSGRQFSNSRSEMNVSTLELGDSALYLCASSTTSGDSYEQYFGPGTRLTVT.

This clonotype came up a few times. The J gene is TRBJ1-2, the V gene TRBV15, with a tentative D call TRBD1 (5 bases). The CDR3 contains 14 residues. Per the germline V gene, CDR1 is LNHNV and CDR2 is YYDKDF (reference sequence). Trimming left V 0 bases short and J 11 bases short, with 16 bases between. This chain's CDR3 is CATSREPVGTGYTF. The DNA of the CDR3 is TGTGCCACCAGCAGAGAACCTGTTGGTACAGGTTACACCTTC.

The genes are TRBV11-1 and TRBJ2-7; D is undetermined. The V end was cut by 1 base, the J end by 0 bases, with 4 bases between. Germline assignment: CDR1 SGHAT and CDR2 FQDESV (reference sequence). This CDR3 is built from 13 residues. The CDR3: CASSLGFSYEQYF. CDR3 bases: TGTGCCAGCAGCTTAGGTTTCTCCTACGAGCAGTACTTC.

The chain recombines TRBV19 with TRBJ2-3, with D hard to call. This CDR3 is 16 amino acids long. Per germline, CDR1 LNHDA and CDR2 SQIVND (reference sequence). Trimming stripped 3 bases from V and 3 bases from J, with 16 bases between. The DNA of the CDR3 is TGTGCCAGTAGTATGGTTAGTGGGGTTCTGACAGATACGCAGTATTTT. This encodes CASSMVSGVLTDTQYF. Combining the CDR3 with reference TRBV19 and TRBJ2-3 gives the whole variable domain DGGITQSPKYLFRKEGQNVTLSCEQNLNHDAMYWYRQDPGQGLRLIYYSQIVNDFQKGDIAEGYSVSREKKESFPLTVTSAQKNPTAFYLCASSMVSGVLTDTQYFGPGTRLTVL.

This clonotype was picked up one time. The rearrangement uses TRBV7-3 and TRBJ2-5; possible D gene TRBD1, 6 bases. Between the trimmed V and J ends, which lost 5 bases and 2 bases, there was a span of 9 bases. The CDR3 runs 13 residues. Per the germline V gene, CDR1 is SGHTA and CDR2 is FQGTGA. CDR3 DNA: TGTGCCAGCAGCGCAGGGGATCAAGAGACCCAGTACTTC. Translation: CASSAGDQETQYF.

This clonotype appeared a few times. V usage is TRBV6-5 and J usage is TRBJ2-3; 11 bases are shared with TRBD2. The germline CDR1 and CDR2 sequences are MNHEY and SVGAGI. This CDR3 region has 16 residues. With 4 bases clipped from V and 2 bases from J, the junction kept 5 bases outside the gene matches. The chain's CDR3 is CASSLSGLAATDTQYF. In nucleotides, the CDR3 is TGTGCCAGCAGTTTATCGGGACTAGCGGCCACAGATACGCAGTATTTT.

The genes are TRBV6-5 and TRBJ1-1; 7 nucleotides agree with TRBD1. From germline, CDR1 is MNHEY and CDR2 SVGAGI. The junction had 5 bases not matched to a gene; V was cut back by 2 bases and J by 5 bases. This CDR3 region has 14 residues. CDR3 sequence reads: CASSYGQGGTEAFF. The DNA for the CDR3 is TGTGCCAGCAGTTACGGGCAGGGGGGGACTGAAGCTTTCTTT.

This sequence joins TRBV20-1 and TRBJ2-4; D is undetermined. Between the trimmed V and J ends, which lost 6 bases and 3 bases, there was a span of 18 bases. From germline, CDR1 is DFQATT and CDR2 SNEGSKA (reference sequence). The CDR3 is 15 residues long. As DNA, the CDR3 is TGCAGTGCCAAAGAATTCGGGTTTGGCAAAAACATTCAGTACTTC. It specifies CSAKEFGFGKNIQYF.

The chain carries TRBV28 and TRBJ2-1; 11 nucleotides line up with TRBD2. The ends lost 5 bases at V and 5 bases at J; junction bases unmatched: 5. Germline V gene lookup returns CDR1 MDHEN and CDR2 SYDVKM. This CDR3 spans 15 amino acids. Here the CDR3 reads CASSQGTSGDNEQFF. The CDR3 DNA follows: TGTGCCAGCAGTCAAGGGACTAGCGGAGACAATGAGCAGTTCTTC. Full variable domain (rest looked up from reference TRBV28 and TRBJ2-1): DVKVTQSSRYLVKRTGEKVFLECVQDMDHENMFWYRQDPGLGLRLIYFSYDVKMKEKGDIPEGYSVSREKKERFSLILESASTNQTSMYLCASSQGTSGDNEQFFGPGTRLTVL.

The CDR3 sequence: CASSLAGTGVNSPLHF. CDR3 nucleotides: TGCGCCAGCAGCCTAGCCGGGACAGGGGTGAATTCACCCCTCCACTTT. The chain is built from TRBV4-1 and TRBJ1-6; TRBD1 agrees at 10 bases. Trimming took 4 bases from V and 7 from J; bases not matched to a gene: 7. Germline values: CDR1 MGHRA, CDR2 YSYEKL. The CDR3 has 16 amino acids.

The chain is built from TRBV20-1 and TRBJ1-1; TRBD1 is a possible D gene (5 bases). Trimming pared 2 bases from V and 5 bases from J, leaving 15 bases between. The CDR3 extends over 14 amino acids. The germline gives CDR1 DFQATT, CDR2 SNEGSKA (reference sequence). The chain's CDR3 is CSARYWGGETEAFF. CDR3 DNA sequence: TGCAGTGCTAGATATTGGGGGGGGGAAACTGAAGCTTTCTTT.

This clonotype has a handful of counts. This chain uses TRBV10-3 with TRBJ1-6; possibly TRBD1 for D (6 bases). CDR1 and CDR2 from the germline V gene are ENHRY and SYGVKD. This CDR3 is 15 amino acids long. V gave up 0 bases and J gave up 7 bases, with 10 bases separating them. The CDR3 region has the DNA TGTGCCATCAGTGAGTCCCAGGGGCGGAATTCACCCCTCCACTTT. Its protein is CAISESQGRNSPLHF.

V and J are TRBV4-1 and TRBJ2-3; 10 nucleotides align to TRBD2. Germline V gene lookup returns CDR1 MGHRA and CDR2 YSYEKL. V was clipped by 4 bases and J by 6 bases; unmatched bases: 16. CDR3 length equals 18 residues. This CDR3 reads CASSPSVASGRRSDTQYF. The CDR3 DNA sequence: TGCGCCAGCAGCCCCTCAGTGGCTAGCGGGAGAAGGTCGGATACGCAGTATTTT.